These 24 T cell receptor beta chains share one sample of origin, sequenced in a study of blood T cell repertoires in COVID-19. Sequencing used immunoSEQ multiplex PCR; TCRdb keeps in-frame clones, though not all of them. The sample carries about 200,000 clones, approximately 83% recorded once. The sequenced sample consisted of peripheral blood. The receptors were gathered from a woman between 35 and 50 years old with active or convalescent COVID-19.

The chain links TRBV19 to TRBJ1-5; no clear D gene. CDR1 is LNHDA, CDR2 SQIVND, per germline (reference sequence). Trimming left V 10 bases short and J 3 bases short, with 13 bases between. CDR3 length: 13 residues. CDR3 coding DNA: TGTGCCACAATTGGAGCTTACAATCAGCCCCAGCATTTT. Translating it yields CATIGAYNQPQHF.

The CDR3 protein is CASSLWRDHEQFF. For the CDR3, the DNA is TGTGCCAGCAGCCTCTGGAGGGACCATGAGCAGTTCTTC. J is TRBJ2-1 and V is TRBV7-8; a possible D gene is TRBD2 (6 bases). V was cut by 5 bases and J by 8 bases, with 13 bases left in between. CDR1 and CDR2 (germline): SGHVS, FQNEAQ. The CDR3 sequence is 13 residues long.

The chain has TRBV7-3 and TRBJ1-6; D is perhaps TRBD1 (5 bases). V dropped 3 bases and J dropped 7 bases, with 16 bases sitting between them. CDR3 size: 16 residues. Germline V gene data show CDR1 as SGHTA and CDR2 as FQGTGA. This chain's CDR3 is CASSFSGTGSNSPLHF. The DNA of the CDR3 is TGTGCCAGCAGCTTTTCCGGGACCGGGAGCAATTCACCCCTCCACTTT.

The rearrangement uses TRBV10-3 and TRBJ2-2, with a possible D match to TRBD1 (6 bases). The germline V gene encodes CDR1 ENHRY and CDR2 SYGVKD. V shed 6 bases and J shed 8 bases, with 25 bases lying between them. The CDR3 extends over 17 amino acids. In nucleotides, the CDR3 is TGTGCCATCAGGGAAAAACCAACGGGACACGGTGTAGGGGAGCTGTTTTTT. Encoded protein: CAIREKPTGHGVGELFF.

This clone was seen more than once but under ten times. The CDR3 sequence is CSARDRREQYF. CDR3 DNA: TGCAGTGCAAGGGACAGGCGGGAGCAGTACTTC. The gene calls are TRBV20-1 and TRBJ2-7; 8 positions agree with TRBD1. The CDR3 length is 11 residues. Germline V gene data show CDR1 as DFQATT and CDR2 as SNEGSKA (reference sequence). The J segment lost 7 bases and the V segment lost 6 bases, leaving 5 bases of the junction unmatched.

To note about this clone: Relative to the germline gene, one junction end is altered; a read error may explain this. The V call is TRBV4-1, the J call TRBJ1-2, with 7 positions matching TRBD1. Looked up from germline, CDR1 is MGHRA and CDR2 is YSYEKL. This CDR3 spans 12 amino acids. The DNA of the CDR3 is TGCGCCAGCAGCCAAGATGGACCCGGGACAGCCTTC. As protein: CASSQDGPGTAF.

This sequence joins TRBV18 and TRBJ1-6; no clear D. The germline V gene has CDR1 KGHSH and CDR2 LQKENI. Trimming took 2 bases from V and 8 from J, leaving 13 bases between them. This CDR3 spans 15 amino acids. CDR3 sequence reads: CASSPIGRGDSPLHF. DNA of the CDR3: TGTGCCAGCTCACCAATAGGGAGAGGTGATTCACCCCTCCACTTT.

The chain uses TRBV21-1 and TRBJ2-7; TRBD1, the table's D call, lacks a check against the DNA. TRBV21-1 is noted as a pseudogene. The CDR3 loop spans 14 amino acids. CDR3 bases: TGTGCCAGCAGCAAAAGGCGACAGGGTTACGAGCAGTACTTC. Its protein is CASSKRRQGYEQYF.

The gene calls are TRBV7-9 and TRBJ1-1; D perhaps matches TRBD1 (5 bases). CDR3 size: 15 residues. V lost 5 bases and J lost 0, with 13 bases in between. Germline V gene sequence: CDR1 SEHNR, CDR2 FQNEAQ (reference sequence). CDR3: CASSLSTVMNTEAFF. CDR3 DNA: TGTGCCAGCAGCCTGTCGACAGTTATGAACACTGAAGCTTTCTTT.

CDR3 DNA: TGTGCCAGCAGCTTAGGTTTAGGGACAGCGAACGAGCAGTACTTC. Its protein is CASSLGLGTANEQYF. The chain employs TRBV13 and TRBJ2-7, with TRBD1 matching over 7 bases. V trimming: 0 bases; J trimming: 5 bases; junction bases outside the gene matches: 7. This CDR3 region has 15 residues. CDR1 is PRHDT and CDR2 is FYEKMQ in the germline V gene (reference sequence).

The chain couples TRBV19 to TRBJ2-1, with unresolved D. The V gene lost 5 bases and the J gene lost 0 bases, with 11 bases spanning the gap. From germline, CDR1 is LNHDA and CDR2 SQIVND (reference sequence). This CDR3 contains 15 residues. The CDR3 loop is CASSVSFGSYNEQFF. CDR3 DNA sequence: TGTGCCAGTAGTGTTAGTTTCGGCTCCTACAATGAGCAGTTCTTC.

The chain combines TRBV12-3 or TRBV12-4 with TRBJ2-1; D might be TRBD2 (5 bases). The V end lost 6 bases, the J end lost 11 bases, and 14 bases lay between the germline ends. CDR3 length equals 12 residues. CDR3 region: CASSQTSSKQFF. The DNA of the CDR3 is TGTGCCAGCAGCCAAACTAGTAGCAAGCAGTTCTTC.

This chain uses TRBV5-4 with TRBJ1-1, with 7 bases aligning to TRBD1. V lost 4 bases to trimming and J lost 4 bases; unmatched junction nucleotides: 13. The CDR3 is 16 amino acids. The germline gives CDR1 SGHNT, CDR2 YYREEE (reference sequence). The CDR3 coding sequence is TGTGCCAGCAGCACTTGGACAGGATCGGTGGGCACTGAAGCTTTCTTT. Its translation: CASSTWTGSVGTEAFF.

V and J are TRBV7-9 and TRBJ2-3, with 10 positions matching TRBD2. Trimming took 4 bases from V and 1 from J; bases not matched to a gene: 14. The CDR3 spans 19 residues. Germline V gene sequence: CDR1 SEHNR, CDR2 FQNEAQ (reference sequence). The CDR3 nucleotides read TGTGCCAGCAGCTCTAATCGCGCTAGCGGGAGATTCCGCACAGATACGCAGTATTTT. Its protein product is CASSSNRASGRFRTDTQYF.

The chain recombines TRBV19 with TRBJ1-5; D possibly corresponds to TRBD1 (6 bases). Between the trimmed V and J ends, which lost 0 bases and 0 bases, there was a span of 12 bases. Germline V lookup: CDR1 LNHDA, CDR2 SQIVND (reference sequence). This CDR3 spans 17 amino acids. The CDR3 DNA reads TGTGCCAGTAGTATAGATGGAGGACAGATTAGCAATCAGCCCCAGCATTTT. Translation gives CASSIDGGQISNQPQHF.

The chain couples TRBV4-2 to TRBJ2-7, with TRBD2 identical over 10 bases. This CDR3 comprises 15 residues. CDR1 LGHNA and CDR2 YNFKEQ come from the germline V gene. V was clipped by 1 base and J by 6 bases; unmatched bases: 6. CDR3 coding DNA: TGTGCCAGCAGCCAAGCTTCCCAGCGGGGGGGCGAGCAGTACTTC. Protein: CASSQASQRGGEQYF.

V is TRBV6-4 and J is TRBJ1-6, with D unclear. The V gene lost 6 bases and the J gene lost 0 bases, with 9 bases spanning the gap. Germline V lookup: CDR1 MRHNA, CDR2 SNTAGT. The CDR3 runs 15 residues. The CDR3 region is CASRTESSYNSPLHF. CDR3 in DNA: TGTGCCAGCAGGACGGAGAGCTCCTATAATTCACCCCTCCACTTT.

In its sample, this clone was seen once. V gene TRBV27 combines with J gene TRBJ1-4, with 8 bases identical to TRBD1. The V gene end was trimmed by 5 bases and the J gene end by 1 base; junction bases not matched to a gene: 6. Germline assignment: CDR1 MNHEY and CDR2 SMNVEV (reference sequence). This CDR3 comprises 16 residues. The CDR3 bases are TGTGCCAGCAGTGCTGACAGGGGAGTAACTAATGAAAAACTGTTTTTT. This codes for CASSADRGVTNEKLFF.

This chain connects TRBV10-3 to TRBJ1-1; 8 bases map to TRBD1. The trim removed 6 bases at V and 0 bases at J, leaving 9 bases unmatched. The CDR3 has 16 residues. The germline gives CDR1 ENHRY, CDR2 SYGVKD. CDR3 amino acids: CAISHRLTGVNTEAFF. CDR3 coding DNA: TGTGCCATCAGCCACCGTTTGACAGGGGTGAACACTGAAGCTTTCTTT.

The chain has TRBV10-3 and TRBJ2-5; the D is unclear. CDR1 is ENHRY, CDR2 SYGVKD, per germline. V was pared by 6 bases and J by 1 base, with 9 bases between. This CDR3 spans 13 amino acids. The CDR3 is CAIRQPTQETQYF. The CDR3 DNA reads TGTGCCATCAGGCAACCTACCCAAGAGACCCAGTACTTC.

This clone has more than one count but fewer than ten. This chain connects TRBV10-1 to TRBJ2-7, with 7 bases fitting TRBD1. The CDR3 has 14 residues. CDR1 and CDR2 (germline): WNHNN, SYGVQD (reference sequence). V trimming: 0 bases; J trimming: 6 bases; junction bases outside the gene matches: 5. The CDR3 loop is CASSESGQPGEQYF. The CDR3 nucleotides read TGCGCCAGCAGTGAGTCGGGACAGCCTGGCGAGCAGTACTTC.

The chain has TRBV11-3 and TRBJ1-2, with 8 nucleotides matching TRBD1. CDR1 and CDR2 (germline): SGHNT, YENEEA. The CDR3 loop spans 14 amino acids. The ends lost 5 bases at V and 3 bases at J; junction bases unmatched: 5. For the CDR3, the DNA is TGTGCCAGCAGCCAGGGACAGGCGGACTATGGCTACACCTTC. Residues: CASSQGQADYGYTF. The variable domain in full, with the rest retrieved from reference TRBV11-3 and TRBJ1-2, is EAGVVQSPRYKIIEKKQPVAFWCNPISGHNTLYWYLQNLGQGPELLIRYENEEAVDDSQLPKDRFSAERLKGVDSTLKIQPAELGDSAVYLCASSQGQADYGYTFGSGTRLTVV.

The CDR3 bases are TGCAGCGTGGCACCTCAGGGGAACACTGAAGCTTTCTTT. This gives the protein CSVAPQGNTEAFF. The genes are TRBV29-1 and TRBJ1-1; a possible D gene is TRBD1 (5 bases). Germline values: CDR1 SQVTM, CDR2 ANQGSEA. The CDR3 totals 13 residues. V was trimmed by 6 bases and J by 1 base, leaving 12 bases between them.

The genes are TRBV6-5 and TRBJ1-1; the match to TRBD1 covers 7 bases. Germline-derived CDR1 and CDR2 are MNHEY and SVGAGI. Trimming took 2 bases from V and 4 from J; bases not matched to a gene: 1. The CDR3 extends over 13 amino acids. The CDR3 loop is CASSYRGRTEAFF. DNA for the CDR3: TGTGCCAGCAGTTACAGGGGGCGCACTGAAGCTTTCTTT.